This T cell receptor (beta chain) was captured in a study of cytomegalovirus exposure and HLA in healthy donors (dated by TCRdb to the late 2010s). Notes on the research overall: An earlier analysis of about 530 of the donors reported about 260 Gb of sequence data and 100 million to 120 million unique TCR beta sequences obtained from about 179 million T cells. Every discovery cohort repertoire had been produced on one sequencing platform. In the later analysis, no new phenotypic data were used to find candidate immune exposures; instead, reliance was placed on TCR beta sequences and their occurrence across donors. In a later analysis, previously published TCR beta repertoires from 666 donors were re-analyzed and high-resolution HLA genotyping was added so that TCR occurrence patterns could be studied. The aim of the study was to test whether cataloging public T cell receptors could identify signatures of past pathogen exposure. An early release that covered roughly 600 HLA-typed donors contained approximately 300 gigabases of sequencing data and 80 million or so unique TCR sequences. Alongside the repertoire data, information on donor age, sex, ethnicity and CMV serostatus was compiled. Of the 398 genotyped donors, 65% to 90% fell in the genetic ancestry cluster associated with self-reported Caucasian donors. HLA typing included class I and class II loci at four-digit resolution. Because of strong linkage in the cohort, 4 to 6 DR-DQ haplotypes were treated as single units for association and clustering. On average, over 200,000 unique TCR beta nucleotide sequences were sequenced per donor among about 400 genotyped donors of the cohort, with around 19% of those sequences being non-productive. The study profiled the T cell repertoires of hundreds of subjects by immunosequencing and related them to cytomegalovirus serostatus. High-throughput TCR immunosequencing, statistical association of individual TCRs with disease status, and machine learning were combined to predict cytomegalovirus infection status. Besides the first cohort of roughly 660 subjects, a separate validation cohort made up of some 110 different subjects was used. A later genetic analysis took genome-wide SNP genotypes for about three fifths of the roughly 700 donors and used that subset as a discovery cohort. Typing coverage differed by locus: A, B, C, DRB1 and DQB1 were typed in roughly 620-640 donors, DQA1 in about 500, DPA1 in 600 to 610, and DPB1 in roughly 450. An earlier analysis of 587 of the donors used high-throughput TCR beta sequencing to judge whether each TCR beta V gene segment behaved as functional or pseudogenic.

The paper as a whole reports these results and caveats: Some IMGT-functional V segments, including TRBV6-2 and TRBV6-3, could not be told apart with the 87-base-pair reads, so those segments were excluded. Strong co-occurrence of HLA alleles, especially DR and DQ, made assigning TCR associations to individual alleles difficult. According to the authors, the approach could potentially be generalized to other disease states and immunological phenotypes. A later analysis found that HLA-associated TCR beta chains were more clonally expanded and had lower generation probabilities than equally common non-associated chains. In an earlier analysis of about 600 of the donors, most TCR beta V segments appeared in productive rearrangements about 87% or about 30% of the time, broadly matching IMGT annotations. A later genetic analysis reported fewer N-insertions in productive TCRs among donors in an Asian-associated ancestry cluster than the roughly 670-donor mean. Seventeen rarely observed V segments, including chromosome 9 orphons, were excluded from the earlier analysis of some 590 of the donors because counts were too low. A later analysis reported that several top co-occurrence clusters appeared linked to parvovirus B19, influenza, CMV and Epstein-Barr virus. Roughly uniform sequencing depth across donors was assumed in presence/absence analyses, although this assumption may not hold. In this cohort, only TCR beta chains were sequenced, and detectable features were limited by the absence of alpha or paired-chain data. For the cohort, immune exposure information was limited to CMV serostatus. Most CMV-associated TCR beta chains appeared to be HLA-restricted in a later analysis, and the HLA associations seemed to be driven largely by CMV exposure. A cluster of highly shared sequence variants was judged likely to be a technical artifact of the sequencing pipeline. The study gave a list of over 150 TCR beta chains associated with cytomegalovirus. In vitro tests confirmed that a few of the cytomegalovirus-associated TCR beta chains recognize cytomegalovirus antigens. A further reported finding was that TCR beta sequences accurately predicted the HLA-A and HLA-B alleles for most subjects in the first cohort. In a later analysis, around 15,000 TCR beta sequences were associated with specific HLA alleles at a false discovery rate of 0.05. V-gene and J-gene trimming of TCR beta chains was associated with a missense DCLRE1C variant in a later genetic analysis, and the association was replicated in an independent cohort. Across donors, most TCR sequences were observed very rarely, whereas some public TCRs were present in many individuals. The classifier was reported to diagnose cytomegalovirus status with high specificity and sensitivity in both the original and validation cohorts. Linkage disequilibrium might explain the correlated functional status among segregating V segments, but an unknown experimental factor could not be ruled out. Because HLA typing was unavailable for some donors at each locus, only the typed subset was used in association tests. In a later analysis, the rate of TCR association differed among HLA loci, with DRB1 alleles having the most associated TCRs and HLA-C alleles having the fewest.

The cohort comprised fewer than 750 healthy bone marrow donors. Cohort members were all nominally healthy when sampled, although unrecorded immune exposures were likely present. The donor was CMV seronegative and was included in the group of a few hundred seronegative cohort members. Every donor gave a peripheral blood sample, and the peripheral blood mononuclear cells from that sample were used for TCR beta sequencing. The Qiagen DNeasy Blood Extraction Kit was used to extract genomic DNA from the blood cell samples. Library preparation used the immunoSEQ multiplex PCR assay. The multiplex PCR relied on a mix of 60 forward primers for TCR Vbeta segments and 13 reverse primers for TCR Jbeta segments. Amplification of the CDR3 region of rearranged TCR beta genes was performed with a multiplex PCR assay on genomic DNA. On the Illumina HiSeq System, the amplified TCR beta libraries were sequenced as 87-base-pair reads. As for the authors' bioinformatics: In a later analysis, roughly 80 million unique TCR beta chains were counted across the 500 to 850 repertoires, and roughly 10 million of these chains were shared by at least two donors. To remove PCR and sequencing errors, raw reads were error-corrected and collapsed into unique sequences using a nearest-neighbor algorithm that merged closely related sequences. CDR3 sequences were aligned to IMGT reference sequences to assign V, D and J gene segments. For a sequence to be retained, at least a six-nucleotide match to both a V gene segment and a J gene segment was required. Rearrangements were classified as productive when the CDR3 lacked stop codons and remained in frame with V and J, and all other rearrangements were classified as non-productive. CDR3 was defined according to IMGT convention as the region running from the second conserved V-encoded cysteine to the conserved J-encoded phenylalanine. Sequences without an unambiguous match to a single V gene segment were excluded from the earlier analysis of a few hundred of the donors. An earlier analysis of approximately 590 of the donors called V segments functional above 56.7% productive rearrangements and segregating when the between-donor standard deviation exceeded 5%. To diagnose cytomegalovirus status from the catalog of TCR beta chain sequences, a statistical classification framework was built. V and J gene assignment, in a later analysis, came from comparing TCR nucleotide sequences with IMGT/GENE-DB human TR gene sequences. A later analysis assigned CDR3 sequences and most-parsimonious VDJ recombination scenarios with the TCRdist pipeline. A later analysis defined each TCR beta chain by its CDR3 amino acid sequence plus V-gene family, and excluded reads lacking a unique V-gene family. In a later analysis, around 600 highly shared, low-generation-probability nucleotide sequences were removed to address suspected cross-contamination and a sequencing artifact. In a later analysis, a clonal expansion index was calculated for each public chain from normalized within-repertoire ranks of inferred template counts. In a later analysis, generation probabilities were computed using a VDJ recombination model fitted to out-of-frame rearrangements, and the results were checked against IGoR. In a later analysis, TCR-TCR, TCR-HLA and TCR-CMV co-occurrence was scored with hypergeometric tests, and a repertoire-size bias correction was applied to TCR pairs. False discovery rates were estimated in a later analysis by permuting HLA or CMV assignments 20 times. In a later analysis, co-occurring TCRs were grouped using DBSCAN, and TCRdist sequence similarity was added for clustering within HLA-allele-positive subsets. Co-occurrence clustering excluded repertoires with fewer than 30,000 or more than 120,000 public chains, plus five with anomalous nucleotide sharing. TCRdb provides this immuneACCESS table in a form limited to in-frame rearrangements. Some clones are lacking; in checked studies, under half of them reflect an unresolved V gene, and why the rest are absent is not known. V and J calls plus clone size are reproduced from that table; the DNA served to infer D and trimming. The sample table contains under 200,000 clones; only one count was recorded for roughly 85% of them. The ten largest clonotypes hold 2.3% of the sample.

The CDR3 has 14 amino acids, counting the end cysteine and phenylalanine. Here the CDR3 DNA is all that survives: 42 bases in frame from base 1. V lost 4 bases and J lost 4 bases, and the count of bases not matched to a germline gene is 5. Sequences GTSNPN (CDR1) and SVGIG (CDR2) are obtained from the germline V gene (reference sequence). About this clone itself: The antigen it binds to is not known. Base quality data are lacking; no much larger clone is found one base away.

The specimen was PBMCs. This receptor was taken from a woman aged 45-60 years in good health and CMV-seronegative. Recombination linked TRBV30 to TRBJ2-7, and 12 junction bases match TRBD1. The CDR3 region reads CAWTPGQGAYEQYF. Here is the DNA: TGTGCCTGGACCCCGGGACAGGGGGCTTACGAGCAGTACTTC.